This TCR beta chain was retrieved from a study of cytomegalovirus exposure and HLA in healthy donors. General study points: In a later analysis, about 17,000 TCR beta sequences were associated with HLA alleles at 0.05 false discovery rate. An ancestry cluster, one associated with Asian ancestry, reportedly showed fewer N-insertions than the approximately 650-donor mean in a later analysis. Earlier results showed most TCR beta V segments being productive about 90% or about 30% of the time.

The germline V gene encodes CDR1 GTSNPN and CDR2 SVGIG (reference sequence). The J segment lost 5 bases and the V segment lost 0 bases, leaving 6 bases of the junction unmatched. The CDR3 has 14 residues. Nominally healthy donors provided the samples, though records likely missed some immune exposures. Concerning this clone: Its antigen is unidentified.

Vbeta (60) and Jbeta (13) primers were used in the PCR. TCRdb keeps only in-frame clones here, not all; method: immunoSEQ multiplex PCR. This table has 100,000 or so clones, roughly 82% appearing once. The sequence was obtained from a man in his forties or fifties in good health and CMV-seropositive. The V call is TRBV30, the J call TRBJ2-7; 8 nucleotides align to TRBD1. Sequenced: PBMCs. CDR3 region: CAWSVGQGSDEQYF. The CDR3 DNA reads as TGTGCCTGGAGTGTAGGACAGGGTAGTGACGAGCAGTACTTC.